This T cell receptor (beta chain) was profiled in a study of cytomegalovirus exposure and HLA in healthy donors listed by TCRdb under 2017. As for the study more broadly: An earlier analysis of some 620 of the donors reported about 280 Gb of sequence data and 100 million to 120 million unique TCR beta sequences obtained from around 180 million T cells. Roughly 290 gigabases of sequencing data and 75 million to 85 million unique TCR sequences made up an early release that covered 500 to 700 HLA-typed donors. Of the roughly 400 genotyped donors, over 65% fell in the genetic ancestry cluster associated with self-reported Caucasian donors. The study aimed to test whether signatures of past pathogen exposure could be identified by cataloging public T cell receptors. Using immunosequencing, the study profiled T cell repertoires from 640 or so subjects and related those repertoires to cytomegalovirus serostatus. In addition to the first cohort of around 670 subjects, a separate validation cohort of 130 or so different subjects was used. To predict cytomegalovirus infection status, the study brought together high-throughput TCR immunosequencing, statistical association of individual TCRs with disease status, and machine learning. A later analysis re-examined previously published TCR beta repertoires from around 670 donors and added high-resolution HLA genotyping to investigate patterns of TCR occurrence. Rather than using new phenotypic data, the later analysis identified candidate immune exposures from TCR beta sequences and from how often those sequences occurred across donors. To decide whether each TCR beta V gene segment behaved as functional or pseudogenic, an earlier analysis of fewer than 750 of the donors relied on high-throughput TCR beta sequencing. Donor age, sex, ethnicity and CMV serostatus were collected together with the repertoire data. Genome-wide SNP genotypes for about 65% of the roughly 670 donors were used in a later genetic analysis, which treated that subset as a discovery cohort. Every repertoire in the discovery cohort had been generated on one and the same sequencing platform. Both class I and class II loci were covered by HLA typing, at four-digit resolution. Typing coverage varied by locus: about 620-630 donors for A, B, C, DRB1 and DQB1; some 520 for DQA1; about 570 for DPA1; around 490 for DPB1. Roughly five DR-DQ haplotypes were handled as single units for association and clustering, since linkage in the cohort was strong. Across approximately 400 genotyped donors of the cohort, an average of 235,054 unique TCR beta nucleotide sequences per donor were sequenced, and roughly 18% of those sequences were non-productive.

General conclusions and limits of the study: Because counts were too low, roughly 16 rarely observed V segments, including chromosome 9 orphons, were excluded from the earlier analysis of around 590 of the donors. A cluster of highly shared sequence variants was judged likely to represent a technical artifact of the sequencing pipeline. The study gave a list of 150 to 200 TCR beta chains associated with cytomegalovirus. A later analysis found that most CMV-associated TCR beta chains appeared HLA-restricted, with HLA associations seemingly driven largely by CMV exposure. Linkage disequilibrium might explain the correlated functional status among segregating V segments, but an unknown experimental factor could not be ruled out. This cohort had only TCR beta chains sequenced, and the lack of alpha or paired-chain data limited which features could be detected. Strong co-occurrence of HLA alleles, especially DR and DQ, made assigning TCR associations to individual alleles difficult. A further reported finding was that TCR beta sequences accurately predicted the HLA-A and HLA-B alleles for most subjects in the first cohort. V-gene and J-gene trimming of TCR beta chains was associated with a missense DCLRE1C variant in a later genetic analysis, and the association was replicated in an independent cohort. In vitro tests confirmed that a few of the cytomegalovirus-associated TCR beta chains recognize cytomegalovirus antigens. Compared with the approximately 670-donor mean, donors in an Asian-associated ancestry cluster had fewer N-insertions in productive TCRs, according to a later genetic analysis. The 87-base-pair reads could not distinguish some IMGT-functional V segments, including TRBV6-2 and TRBV6-3, so those segments were excluded. The authors suggested that the approach could potentially be extended to other disease states and immunological phenotypes. Across donors, most TCR sequences were observed very rarely, whereas some public TCRs were present in many individuals. In a later analysis, some 18,000 TCR beta sequences were associated with specific HLA alleles at a false discovery rate of 0.05. In an earlier analysis of some 640 of the donors, most TCR beta V segments were observed in productive rearrangements about 90% or about 30% of the time, broadly matching IMGT annotations. According to a later analysis, parvovirus B19, influenza, CMV and Epstein-Barr virus appeared linked to several top co-occurrence clusters. The only immune exposure information available for the cohort was CMV serostatus. In both the original and validation cohorts, the classifier was reported to diagnose cytomegalovirus status with high specificity and sensitivity. In a later analysis, HLA-associated TCR beta chains showed more clonal expansion and lower generation probabilities than non-associated chains that were equally common. A later analysis found that TCR association rates varied across HLA loci, with DRB1 alleles showing the most associated TCRs and HLA-C alleles the fewest. Sequencing depth was assumed to be roughly uniform across donors in the presence/absence analyses, though that assumption may not hold. Because HLA typing was missing for some donors at each locus, association tests included only the typed subset.

Receptor amplification or capture employed the immunoSEQ multiplex PCR assay. For the multiplex PCR, a mixture combining 60 forward primers for TCR Vbeta segments and 13 reverse primers for TCR Jbeta segments was used. Amplification of the CDR3 region of rearranged TCR beta genes was performed with a multiplex PCR assay on genomic DNA. On the Illumina HiSeq System, the amplified TCR beta libraries were sequenced as 87-base-pair reads. In the source study's methods: A later analysis tallied roughly 80 million unique TCR beta chains across the 666 repertoires, and about 10 million of those chains were shared by two or more donors. Raw reads were error-corrected and collapsed into unique sequences with a nearest-neighbor algorithm that merged closely related sequences to remove PCR and sequencing errors. Alignment of CDR3 sequences to IMGT reference sequences was used to assign V, D and J gene segments. Each retained sequence needed at least a six-nucleotide match to both a V gene segment and a J gene segment. Rearrangements were classified as productive when the CDR3 lacked stop codons and remained in frame with V and J, and all other rearrangements were classified as non-productive. CDR3 was defined by IMGT convention, running from the second conserved V-encoded cysteine to the conserved J-encoded phenylalanine. The earlier analysis of about 590 of the donors excluded sequences that lacked an unambiguous match to a single V gene segment. In an earlier analysis of more than 500 of the donors, a V segment was called functional when productive rearrangements were above 56.7%, and segregating when the standard deviation between donors exceeded 5%. A statistical classification framework was built for diagnosing cytomegalovirus status from the catalog of TCR beta chain sequences. In a later analysis, V and J genes were assigned by comparing TCR nucleotide sequences against IMGT/GENE-DB human TR gene sequences. A later analysis assigned CDR3 sequences and most-parsimonious VDJ recombination scenarios with the TCRdist pipeline. In a later analysis, each TCR beta chain was defined by its CDR3 amino acid sequence together with its V-gene family, and reads without a unique V-gene family were excluded. In a later analysis, 450 to 600 highly shared, low-generation-probability nucleotide sequences were removed to address suspected cross-contamination and a sequencing artifact. In a later analysis, a clonal expansion index was calculated for each public chain from normalized within-repertoire ranks of inferred template counts. Generation probabilities in a later analysis came from a VDJ recombination model fitted to out-of-frame rearrangements, and those results were checked against IGoR. Hypergeometric tests were used in a later analysis to score TCR-TCR, TCR-HLA and TCR-CMV co-occurrence, with a repertoire-size bias correction applied to the TCR pairs. False discovery rates were estimated in a later analysis by permuting HLA or CMV assignments 20 times. A later analysis grouped co-occurring TCRs with DBSCAN, adding TCRdist sequence similarity when clustering within HLA-allele-positive subsets. Co-occurrence clustering excluded repertoires with fewer than 30,000 or more than 120,000 public chains, plus five with anomalous nucleotide sharing. TCRdb obtained this table from immuneACCESS and retained in-frame rearrangements with V and J assigned. These tables miss some clones; where compared with another copy, unresolved V genes account for less than half of the shortfall, and the remainder is unexplained. V and J calls and clone size follow that table, whereas D and trimming were derived from the DNA. The table for this sample lists fewer than 250,000 clones; roughly 80% of them were counted only once. The ten largest clones add up to approximately 2.1% of the sample.

The cohort consisted of 600 or so healthy bone marrow donors. All cohort members were sampled while nominally healthy, although unrecorded immune exposures were likely present. The donor was CMV seropositive and belonged to the group of about 290 seropositive cohort members. Each donor provided a peripheral blood sample, and peripheral blood mononuclear cells were used for TCR beta sequencing. Genomic DNA was extracted from the blood cell samples with the Qiagen DNeasy Blood Extraction Kit. A remark on this clone: Its target antigen remains unknown. There are no base qualities to consult, and no much larger clone falls within one base.

Clipping removes 0 bases from V and 4 bases from J, with 14 as the unmatched junction base count. The CDR3 covers 18 residues, taking in both the cysteine and the phenylalanine. The entry retains the CDR3 DNA only, 54 bases that are in frame from base 1. Taken from the germline V gene, the CDR1 and CDR2 loops are LGHNA and YSLEER. The origin of this receptor is a woman aged 25-40 years in good health and CMV-seropositive. The sequencing sample was made of PBMCs. The rearranged chain carries TRBV4-3 and TRBJ2-5, with 7 bases in between that match TRBD2. The CDR3 is CASSQEAPTGGSAETQYF. The DNA is TGCGCCAGCAGCCAAGAGGCACCAACGGGGGGTTCGGCAGAGACCCAGTACTTC.